Listed here is a single T cell receptor beta chain. The data stem from a study of control samples from healthy donors and cancer patients. V was clipped by 6 bases and J by 2 bases; unmatched bases: 5. Per the germline V gene, CDR1 is MNHEY and CDR2 is SVGAGI. The CDR3 is made up of 15 amino acids. Only in-frame clones appear in the TCRdb table, and some are missing; sequencing was by immunoSEQ multiplex PCR. The sample holds just over 150,000 clones, around 90% seen once. Sequenced material: blood. The chain recombines TRBV6-5 with TRBJ2-3; 10 positions agree with TRBD2. The clonotype originates from a man aged 25-45 years in good health. This CDR3 reads CASRRAGGYTDTQYF. The DNA for the CDR3 is TGTGCCAGCAGAAGAGCGGGGGGGTACACAGATACGCAGTATTTT.